Presented here are 31 T cell receptor beta chains from one specimen sequenced in a study of blood T cell repertoires in COVID-19. The data were produced by immunoSEQ multiplex PCR, yet TCRdb's version contains in-frame clones alone and is incomplete. The sample comprises roughly 240,000 clones, 87% of which are singletons, and just over 2.5% rests with the top ten. Sequenced sample: PBMCs or T cells enriched from blood (not recorded which). The receptors come from a woman aged 25 to 39 with acute COVID-19.

The V gene is TRBV11-2, the J gene TRBJ1-6, with D tentatively TRBD1 (5 bases). V was trimmed by 5 bases and J by 7 bases, leaving 12 bases between them. CDR1 SGHAT and CDR2 FQNNGV come from the germline V gene. This CDR3 region has 14 residues. In nucleotides, the CDR3 is TGTGCCAGCAGCCTCGACAGATTAAATTCACCCCTCCACTTT. Residues: CASSLDRLNSPLHF.

V and J are TRBV27 and TRBJ2-2; 9 nucleotides align to TRBD1. Trimming cost V 5 bases and J 1 base; bases outside gene matches: 2. The CDR3 loop spans 15 amino acids. Germline CDR1 is MNHEY and CDR2 is SMNVEV (reference sequence). CDR3 coding DNA: TGTGCCAGCAGTCCGGGACAGGGGAACACCGGGGAGCTGTTTTTT. This translates into CASSPGQGNTGELFF.

This rearrangement joins TRBV10-3 to TRBJ1-2; 7 positions match TRBD1. Germline trimming cut 3 bases from V and 7 bases from J; bases unmatched to any gene: 20. The germline gives CDR1 ENHRY, CDR2 SYGVKD. The CDR3 totals 18 residues. The CDR3 nucleotides are TGTGCCATCAGTGAAATAGGGGGAAAGGGGGCCATTTCTTCTGGCTACACCTTC. Residues: CAISEIGGKGAISSGYTF.

The table lists this clone with a count of one. The gene calls are TRBV28 and TRBJ1-1; 7 nucleotides match TRBD1. Germline CDR1 reads MDHEN; CDR2 reads SYDVKM. V was clipped by 2 bases and J by 11 bases; unmatched bases: 11. The CDR3 sequence is 14 residues long. The CDR3 DNA reads TGTGCCAGCAGTTTACTCGGGACAGACGGTTGGGCTTTCTTT. Encoded protein: CASSLLGTDGWAFF.

This rearrangement joins TRBV11-2 to TRBJ2-1; D not resolved. The CDR3 consists of 15 residues. The germline gives CDR1 SGHAT, CDR2 FQNNGV. V was clipped by 5 bases and J by 0 bases, with 11 bases between them. The CDR3 region has the DNA TGTGCCAGCAGCGAAATCCATAGCTCCTACAATGAGCAGTTCTTC. Translated, it gives CASSEIHSSYNEQFF.

CDR3 in DNA: TGCGCCAGCAGCTCCTCTGGGCGACAGCCCCAGCATTTT. This codes for CASSSSGRQPQHF. The chain has TRBV5-1 and TRBJ1-5; D call uncertain. The CDR3 contains 13 residues. The V end lost 3 bases, the J end lost 7 bases, and 11 bases lay between the germline ends. CDR1 and CDR2 from the germline V gene are SGHRS and YFSETQ.

The chain links TRBV5-6 to TRBJ2-2, with D unresolved. Trimming stripped 3 bases from V and 1 base from J, with 7 bases between. This CDR3 has 14 amino acids. Germline CDR1 and CDR2: SGHDT and YYEEEE. In DNA form, the CDR3 reads TGTGCCAGCAGCTCCTTTCTGAACACCGGGGAGCTGTTTTTT. Its protein product is CASSSFLNTGELFF.

The genes are TRBV7-6 and TRBJ1-2; D gene uncertain. Germline CDR1 and CDR2: SGHVS and FNYEAQ. The CDR3 has 13 amino acids. The V end was cut by 10 bases, the J end by 5 bases, with 17 bases between. CDR3 sequence reads: CATRRRRSYGYTF. Here the CDR3 DNA reads TGTGCCACGAGAAGGAGGCGATCGTATGGCTACACCTTC.

This sequence joins TRBV13 and TRBJ1-5, with 7 bases matching TRBD1. This CDR3 contains 15 residues. Germline CDR1 and CDR2: PRHDT and FYEKMQ (reference sequence). With 5 bases clipped from V and 3 bases from J, the junction kept 7 bases outside the gene matches. CDR3 region: CASSLSTGVNQPQHF. For the CDR3, the DNA is TGTGCCAGCAGCCTCTCTACAGGGGTCAATCAGCCCCAGCATTTT.

This chain uses TRBV19 with TRBJ1-1; D is uncertain. The V and J ends lost 3 bases and 6 bases respectively, with 14 bases between them. There are 14 residues in the CDR3. Germline CDR1 LNHDA, CDR2 SQIVND (reference sequence). The CDR3 DNA reads TGTGCCAGTAGTATCCGAAGGGAGGATCCTGAAGCTTTCTTT. The encoded protein is CASSIRREDPEAFF.

The chain has TRBV11-3 and TRBJ2-7; 11 bases agree with TRBD2. The junction had 2 bases not matched to a gene; V was cut back by 3 bases and J by 1 base. Germline V gives CDR1 SGHNT, CDR2 YENEEA. This CDR3 region has 15 residues. The CDR3 nucleotides read TGTGCCAGCAGCTTTCCTAGCGGGGGGTCCTACGAGCAGTACTTC. This sequence encodes CASSFPSGGSYEQYF.

CDR3 DNA: TGTGCCAGCAGCGTAACGTTGGGGCGTGGCACAGATACGCAGTATTTT. Its protein is CASSVTLGRGTDTQYF. The chain joins TRBV9 to TRBJ2-3; weak D call: TRBD1 (5 bases). The CDR3 runs to 16 residues. Germline V gene data show CDR1 as SGDLS and CDR2 as YYNGEE. Trimming took off 1 base at V and 1 base at J, with 13 bases between the two ends.

This chain joins TRBV18 and TRBJ1-6; 8 bases align to TRBD1. The junction had 12 bases not matched to a gene; V was cut back by 3 bases and J by 5 bases. Germline CDR1 and CDR2: KGHSH and LQKENI. The CDR3 length is 18 residues. The CDR3 loop reads CASSPSSQSTGDNSPLHF. The CDR3 nucleotides read TGTGCCAGCTCACCTAGTTCCCAATCGACAGGGGATAATTCACCCCTCCACTTT.

The CDR3 DNA reads as TGTGCCAGCACCCTCACCAGGGACACATCGGGCTCACCCCTCCACTTT. Translation: CASTLTRDTSGSPLHF. The chain combines TRBV28 with TRBJ1-6; the D gene is possibly TRBD1 (6 bases). This CDR3 has 16 amino acids. V dropped 7 bases and J dropped 10 bases, with 23 bases sitting between them. Germline V gene lookup returns CDR1 MDHEN and CDR2 SYDVKM.

V gene TRBV2 combines with J gene TRBJ1-5; perhaps TRBD1 as D (6 bases). Germline V gene sequence: CDR1 SNHLY, CDR2 FYNNEI. The CDR3 has 13 amino acids. The ends were cut back, 7 bases at V and 6 bases at J, with 13 bases in the middle. Here the CDR3 reads CASTREGGQPQHF. In DNA, the CDR3 is TGTGCCAGCACCCGGGAAGGGGGTCAGCCCCAGCATTTT.

This rearrangement joins TRBV30 to TRBJ1-2, with TRBD1 as a possible D gene (6 bases). Germline V gene data show CDR1 as GTSNPN and CDR2 as SVGIG (reference sequence). V shed 0 bases and J shed 4 bases, with 9 bases lying between them. The CDR3 spans 13 residues. CDR3 amino acids: CAWSVRGIYGYTF. The CDR3 DNA reads as TGTGCCTGGAGTGTGAGGGGGATCTATGGCTACACCTTC.

V and J are TRBV7-8 and TRBJ2-7; 7 nucleotides line up with TRBD1. V dropped 5 bases and J dropped 7; count of bases not matched to a gene: 17. This CDR3 contains 16 residues. The germline V gene has CDR1 SGHVS and CDR2 FQNEAQ. The CDR3 is CASSNLTGTARGEQYF. The DNA for the CDR3 is TGTGCCAGCAGCAACCTTACCGGGACAGCCAGAGGAGAGCAGTACTTC.

This sequence joins TRBV7-9 and TRBJ1-4; D is possibly TRBD1 (5 bases). The V gene lost 0 bases and the J gene lost 7 bases, with 9 bases spanning the gap. CDR1 is SEHNR, CDR2 FQNEAQ, per germline (reference sequence). The CDR3 has 14 amino acids. CDR3 sequence: CASSLAGRSEKLFF. The DNA for the CDR3 is TGTGCCAGCAGCTTAGCGGGGCGCAGTGAAAAACTGTTTTTT.

The rearrangement joins TRBV11-2 to TRBJ2-1; TRBD2 is a possible D gene (5 bases). The germline gives CDR1 SGHAT, CDR2 FQNNGV. V gave up 1 base and J gave up 6 bases, with 7 bases separating them. CDR3 length equals 13 residues. The chain's CDR3 is CASSLVAGNEQFF. The CDR3 nucleotides are TGTGCCAGCAGCTTAGTGGCGGGCAATGAGCAGTTCTTC.

Comment on this clone: Other nucleotide sequences in the sample specify the same CDR3. The genes are TRBV5-1 and TRBJ2-7, with TRBD1 matching over 9 bases. This CDR3 contains 15 residues. Per the germline V gene, CDR1 is SGHRS and CDR2 is YFSETQ. V gave up 0 bases and J gave up 4 bases; unmatched junction bases: 5. CDR3 bases: TGCGCCAGCAGCTTGGCTCCGGGACAGGGTTACGAGCAGTACTTC. It specifies CASSLAPGQGYEQYF.

V usage is TRBV7-2 and J usage is TRBJ2-3, with 9 bases identical to TRBD1. With V trimmed by 1 base and J by 4 bases, 6 bases remained unmatched. The CDR3 is 16 amino acids. Germline lookup yields CDR1 SGHTA and CDR2 FQGNSA. CDR3: CASSLGGTGRADTQYF. The CDR3, as DNA: TGTGCCAGCAGCTTAGGGGGGACAGGGCGAGCAGATACGCAGTATTTT.

This clone was detected once. The chain links TRBV2 to TRBJ1-3; tentatively, D is TRBD1 (6 bases). The CDR3 has 15 residues. V dropped 6 bases and J dropped 2 bases, with 14 bases sitting between them. Germline V gene data show CDR1 as SNHLY and CDR2 as FYNNEI. DNA for the CDR3: TGTGCCAGCAGGGACAGACAGCGGACTGGAAACACCATATATTTT. It translates to CASRDRQRTGNTIYF.

The V and J genes are TRBV5-1 and TRBJ2-5, with a tentative D call TRBD1 (6 bases). Per the germline V gene, CDR1 is SGHRS and CDR2 is YFSETQ. This CDR3 spans 15 amino acids. V was clipped by 1 base and J by 7 bases, with 17 bases between them. This chain's CDR3 is CASSLIETGKGTQYF. The CDR3 DNA is TGCGCCAGCAGCTTGATCGAGACAGGCAAGGGGACCCAGTACTTC.

This chain connects TRBV7-9 to TRBJ1-2, with D tentatively TRBD1 (6 bases). Germline loops: CDR1 SEHNR, CDR2 FQNEAQ (reference sequence). There are 15 residues in the CDR3. Trimming took off 5 bases at V and 3 bases at J, with 16 bases between the two ends. In nucleotides, the CDR3 is TGTGCCAGCAGCCAAACACAGGGATCATACTATGGCTACACCTTC. It translates to CASSQTQGSYYGYTF. Drawing the rest from reference TRBV7-9 and TRBJ1-2, the complete variable domain is DTGVSQNPRHKITKRGQNVTFRCDPISEHNRLYWYRQTLGQGPEFLTYFQNEAQLEKSRLLSDRFSAERPKGSFSTLEIQRTEQGDSAMYLCASSQTQGSYYGYTFGSGTRLTVV.

This clone appeared once. The CDR3 sequence is CASSVRTDNTGELFF. Here the CDR3 DNA reads TGTGCCAGCAGTGTTCGGACAGACAACACCGGGGAGCTGTTTTTT. The chain is built from TRBV2 and TRBJ2-2; D might be TRBD1 (6 bases). CDR1 and CDR2 from the germline V gene are SNHLY and FYNNEI. The CDR3 spans 15 residues. Trimming left V 4 bases short and J 2 bases short, with 11 bases between. Complete variable domain (other parts from reference TRBV2 and TRBJ2-2): EPEVTQTPSHQVTQMGQEVILRCVPISNHLYFYWYRQILGQKVEFLVSFYNNEISEKSEIFDDQFSVERPDGSNFTLKIRSTKLEDSAMYFCASSVRTDNTGELFFGEGSRLTVL.

In this sample, this clone turned up a few times. The gene calls are TRBV19 and TRBJ1-6, with 10 bases matching TRBD1. The CDR3 has 16 amino acids. The germline gives CDR1 LNHDA, CDR2 SQIVND (reference sequence). The V gene end was trimmed by 7 bases and the J gene end by 9 bases; junction bases not matched to a gene: 12. This CDR3 is CASTKTRTGGISPLHF. The CDR3 bases are TGTGCCAGTACCAAAACCCGGACAGGGGGGATTTCACCCCTCCACTTT.

The gene calls are TRBV7-8 and TRBJ2-7; no definite D call. Germline V CDR1 and CDR2: SGHVS, FQNEAQ. The CDR3 is 14 amino acids. Trimming took off 5 bases at V and 3 bases at J, with 14 bases between the two ends. CDR3 amino acids: CASSPWAVLYEQYF. CDR3 bases: TGTGCCAGCAGCCCGTGGGCAGTGCTCTACGAGCAGTACTTC.

This clone was recorded once. This rearrangement joins TRBV19 to TRBJ1-1; TRBD1 aligns across 8 bases. The CDR3 runs to 15 residues. Germline V lookup: CDR1 LNHDA, CDR2 SQIVND (reference sequence). J was trimmed by 0 bases and V by 5 bases; bases with no gene match: 5. The CDR3 protein is CASSYRTGLNTEAFF. The CDR3 nucleotides read TGTGCCAGTAGTTACCGGACAGGGCTGAACACTGAAGCTTTCTTT.

The CDR3 DNA reads TGCGCCAGCAGCTTGGGAACAGAAGTGGTTGGAGCTTTCTTT. Translation: CASSLGTEVVGAFF. V and J are TRBV5-1 and TRBJ1-1, with no clear D. The ends were cut back, 0 bases at V and 10 bases at J, with 16 bases in the middle. Germline lookup yields CDR1 SGHRS and CDR2 YFSETQ. This CDR3 has 14 residues. The full variable domain, rest sourced from reference TRBV5-1 and TRBJ1-1, is KAGVTQTPRYLIKTRGQQVTLSCSPISGHRSVSWYQQTPGQGLQFLFEYFSETQRNKGNFPGRFSGRQFSNSRSEMNVSTLELGDSALYLCASSLGTEVVGAFFGQGTRLTVV.

The chain combines TRBV7-9 with TRBJ1-4; 9 bases map to TRBD1. Per the germline V gene, CDR1 is SEHNR and CDR2 is FQNEAQ (reference sequence). The CDR3 consists of 15 residues. V lost 5 bases and J lost 6; bases outside the gene matches: 7. The CDR3 loop reads CASSGEGTGYEKLFF. The CDR3 bases are TGTGCCAGCAGCGGGGAAGGGACAGGGTATGAAAAACTGTTTTTT.

V and J are TRBV30 and TRBJ1-5; 7 bases map to TRBD1. The germline CDR1 and CDR2 sequences are GTSNPN and SVGIG (reference sequence). The CDR3 consists of 14 residues. V was pared by 5 bases and J by 1 base, with 5 bases of the junction left unmatched. The CDR3 loop reads CAWQQGSSNQPQHF. CDR3 DNA sequence: TGTGCCTGGCAACAGGGGTCCAGCAATCAGCCCCAGCATTTT.